This T cell receptor (beta chain) was profiled in a study of a mutant IDH1 vaccine in newly diagnosed glioma. Clones were sequenced by immunoSEQ multiplex PCR, and TCRdb holds only the in-frame ones, with some missing. The table lists roughly 56,000 clones, about 79% of them singletons. About this clone: What it binds is unknown.

Time point defined: week 47, end of study. The study gave 300 ug of mutant IDH1 20-mer peptide per vaccine dose, with topical imiquimod. The length of the CDR3 is 11 residues. The germline V gene encodes CDR1 DFQATT and CDR2 SNEGSKA (reference sequence). Trimming shortened V by 3 bases and J by 4 bases, and 4 bases separated the two germline ends. The material sequenced was PBMCs, taken from a glioma patient whose treatment included an IDH1 peptide vaccine. The sequence derives from a man aged 50 or older with glioma. The chain is built from TRBV20-1 and TRBJ2-1; D remains unclear. The DNA of the CDR3 is TGCAGTGCTAGGGATTACAATGAGCAGTTCTTC. Encoded protein: CSARDYNEQFF.